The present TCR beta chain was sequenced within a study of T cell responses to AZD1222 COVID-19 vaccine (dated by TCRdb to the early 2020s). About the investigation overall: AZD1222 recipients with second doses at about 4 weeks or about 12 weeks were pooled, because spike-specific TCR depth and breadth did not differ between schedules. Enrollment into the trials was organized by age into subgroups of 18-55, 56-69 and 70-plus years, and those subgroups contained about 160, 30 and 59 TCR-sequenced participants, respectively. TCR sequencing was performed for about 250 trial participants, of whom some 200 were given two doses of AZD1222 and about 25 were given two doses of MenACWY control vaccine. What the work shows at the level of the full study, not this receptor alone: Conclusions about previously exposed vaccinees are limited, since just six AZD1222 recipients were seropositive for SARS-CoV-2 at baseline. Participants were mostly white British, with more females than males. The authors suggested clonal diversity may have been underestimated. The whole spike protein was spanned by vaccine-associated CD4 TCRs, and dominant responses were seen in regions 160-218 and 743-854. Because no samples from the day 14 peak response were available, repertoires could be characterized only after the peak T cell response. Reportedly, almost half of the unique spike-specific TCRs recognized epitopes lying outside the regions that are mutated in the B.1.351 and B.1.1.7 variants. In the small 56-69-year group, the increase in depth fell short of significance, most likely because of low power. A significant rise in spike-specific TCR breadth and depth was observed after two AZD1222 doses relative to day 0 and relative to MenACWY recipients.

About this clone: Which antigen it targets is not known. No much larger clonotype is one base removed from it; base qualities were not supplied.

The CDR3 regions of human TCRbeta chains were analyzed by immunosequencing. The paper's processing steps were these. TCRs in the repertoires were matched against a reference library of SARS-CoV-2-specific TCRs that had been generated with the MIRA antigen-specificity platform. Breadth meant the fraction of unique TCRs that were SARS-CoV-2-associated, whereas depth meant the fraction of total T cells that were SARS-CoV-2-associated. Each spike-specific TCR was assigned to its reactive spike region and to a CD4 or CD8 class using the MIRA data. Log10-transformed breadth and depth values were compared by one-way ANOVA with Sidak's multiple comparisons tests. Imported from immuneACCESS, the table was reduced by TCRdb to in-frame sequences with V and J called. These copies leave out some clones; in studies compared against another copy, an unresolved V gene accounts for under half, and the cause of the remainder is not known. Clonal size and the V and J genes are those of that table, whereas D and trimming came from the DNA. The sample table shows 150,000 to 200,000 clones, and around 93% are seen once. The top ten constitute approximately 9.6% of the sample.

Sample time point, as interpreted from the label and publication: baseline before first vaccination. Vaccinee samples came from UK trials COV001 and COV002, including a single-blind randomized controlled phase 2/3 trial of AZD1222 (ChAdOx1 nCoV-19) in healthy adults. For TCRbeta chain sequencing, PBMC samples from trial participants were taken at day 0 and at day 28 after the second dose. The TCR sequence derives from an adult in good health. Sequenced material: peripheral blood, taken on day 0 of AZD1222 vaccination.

The nucleotide sequence is given as TGTGCCAGCAGTGGCGGGACCCAGTACTTC. It specifies CASSGGTQYF. Rearrangement joined TRBV2 to TRBJ2-5; too little of a D gene remains to name it. From the germline V gene, CDR1 is SNHLY and CDR2 is FYNNEI. The CDR3 goes from the cysteine to the phenylalanine over 10 residues. Of the read, only the CDR3 DNA is kept; its 30 bases are in frame from base 1. V is cut by 4 bases and J by 7 bases, and the space between the germline ends is 4 bases.